The present TCR beta chain was sequenced within a study of T cell responses to AZD1222 COVID-19 vaccine. The CDR3 covers 17 residues. Trimming removed 4 bases from V and 9 bases from J; junction bases left unmatched: 17. The germline V gene has CDR1 LNHDA and CDR2 SQIVND (reference sequence). The study's findings and limits: The span of vaccine-associated CD4 TCRs extended across spike, with dominance at 160-218 and 743-854. Sampled repertoires all dated from after the peak T cell response. Clonal diversity may have been underestimated, and the donors were mostly white British, with more females than males.

To note about this clone: No antigen is known for it.

Libraries were prepared by immunoSEQ multiplex PCR; TCRdb keeps only in-frame clonotypes and omits some of them. The sample lists about 120,000 clones, around 90% occurring once. Sequencing was performed on peripheral blood, taken on day 0 of AZD1222 vaccination. This TCR was sampled from an adult in good health. The chain carries TRBV19 and TRBJ2-1, with TRBD2 identical over 8 bases. The CDR3 DNA follows: TGTGCCAGTAGTAGTACAACCCTCGGGGGGGCTCCGACTGAGCAGTTCTTC. It translates to CASSSTTLGGAPTEQFF.